This T cell receptor beta chain was sequenced during a study of beta chain features in type 1 diabetes. Study-wide background: Researchers looked at some 99 million sorted cells across all samples. Study-level results: TCRB CDR3 length was moderately but significantly reduced in all four CD4+ subsets of Type 1 diabetes patients. Although PCR might favor shorter templates, it would do so equally in patients and controls.

The entirety of the isolated RNA underwent reverse transcription, so expressed TCRB transcripts were sequenced. Sequencing used immunoSEQ multiplex PCR; TCRdb keeps in-frame clones, though not all of them. The repertoire consists of about 40,000 clones, with over 45% occurring once and the leading ten covering around 0.78%. The table lists this clone with a few counts. As yet, its antigen is unknown. Germline CDR1 SGHNT, CDR2 YENEEA. The CDR3 length is 13 residues. Trimming removed 4 bases at V and 5 bases at J, with 11 bases between. The J gene is TRBJ1-1, the V gene TRBV11-3; the D gene is possibly TRBD1 (5 bases). This TCR was sampled from a woman aged 18 to 35 in good health. The sample comprised central memory CD4+ T cells from blood. CDR3 in DNA: TGTGCCAGCAGCTATCGGGGGGGTACTGAAGCTTTCTTT. Its translation is CASSYRGGTEAFF.